This TCR beta chain was found in a study of early T cells in non-severe SARS-CoV-2 infection. In the study overall: The chains were unpaired, and the sequenced material was bulk RNA from unsorted whole blood.

Study-wide results and caveats: VDJdb-based annotation leaned toward anti-spike CD8 responses and missed private and CD4 specificities.

Separate cDNA molecules each had unique molecular identifiers attached to them. TCRdb reanalysed the 5' RACE reads using MiXCR and keeps one entry per CDR3 protein. Of roughly 50,000 distinct CDR3 sequences in the sample, roughly 7.6% were seen once. This clonotype was counted only a few times. Its antigen is as yet unknown. CDR3 length: 16 amino acids. V lost 2 bases and J lost 6; bases outside the gene matches: 8. In germline, CDR1 is MGHDK, CDR2 SYGVNS. The receptor comes from an adult who was a healthcare worker with PCR-confirmed SARS-CoV-2 infection or an uninfected control (not recorded which). The chain combines TRBV25-1 with TRBJ2-2; 8 bases are shared with TRBD1. Sequenced here: whole blood, sampled at baseline. The DNA of the CDR3 is TGTGCCAGCAGTGAAAGGGTGACAGGGGTGGCCGGGGAGCTGTTTTTT. Its protein is CASSERVTGVAGELFF. Filled out from reference TRBV25-1 and TRBJ2-2, the complete variable domain reads EADIYQTPRYLVIGTGKKITLECSQTMGHDKMYWYQQDPGMELHLIHYSYGVNSTEKGDLSSESTVSRIRTEHFPLTLESARPSHTSQYLCASSERVTGVAGELFFGEGSRLTVL.